This T cell receptor (beta chain) is drawn from a study of long-term antiretroviral therapy in people with HIV. In germline, CDR1 is SEHNR, CDR2 FQNEAQ (reference sequence). V shed 2 bases, J shed 5 bases, and the junction held 10 bases outside the gene matches. The CDR3 totals 16 residues. The run of the v3.0 immunoSEQ assay was at survey level. Measured with immunoSEQ multiplex PCR; TCRdb has only the in-frame clones, and not every one. The table has around 28,000 clones, roughly 90% seen once; the top ten hold less than 5%. This receptor was identified in a man aged 18 to 29 with HIV. This chain links TRBV7-9 with TRBJ2-3; 7 bases match TRBD1. The sample here was unsorted PBMCs, taken 3.1 years after starting antiretroviral therapy. The CDR3 nucleotides are TGTGCCAGCAGCTTATCTTTTGACAGGGCGATAGATACGCAGTATTTT. It translates to CASSLSFDRAIDTQYF.